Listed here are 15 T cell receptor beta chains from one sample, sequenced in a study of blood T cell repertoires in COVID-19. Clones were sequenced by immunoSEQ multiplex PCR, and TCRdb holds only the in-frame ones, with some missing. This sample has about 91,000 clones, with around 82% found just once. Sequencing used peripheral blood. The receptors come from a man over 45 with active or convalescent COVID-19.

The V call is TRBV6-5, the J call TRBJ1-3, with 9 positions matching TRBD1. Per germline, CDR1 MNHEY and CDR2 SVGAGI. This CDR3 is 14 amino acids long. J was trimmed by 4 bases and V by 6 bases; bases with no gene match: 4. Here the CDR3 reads CASRTQGAGNTIYF. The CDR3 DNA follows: TGTGCCAGCAGAACACAGGGGGCCGGAAACACCATATATTTT.

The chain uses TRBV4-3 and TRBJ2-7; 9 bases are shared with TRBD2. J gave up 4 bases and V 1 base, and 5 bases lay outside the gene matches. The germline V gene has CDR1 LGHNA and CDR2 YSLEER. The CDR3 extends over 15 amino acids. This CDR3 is CASSQVTSGGYEQYF. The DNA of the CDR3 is TGCGCCAGCAGCCAAGTGACTAGCGGAGGTTACGAGCAGTACTTC.

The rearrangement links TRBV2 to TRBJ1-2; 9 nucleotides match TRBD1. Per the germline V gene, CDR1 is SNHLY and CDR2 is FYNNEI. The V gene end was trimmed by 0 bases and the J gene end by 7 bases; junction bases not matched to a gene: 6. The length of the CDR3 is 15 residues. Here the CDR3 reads CASSEAWGQGRGYTF. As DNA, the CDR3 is TGTGCCAGCAGTGAAGCTTGGGGACAGGGACGTGGCTACACCTTC.

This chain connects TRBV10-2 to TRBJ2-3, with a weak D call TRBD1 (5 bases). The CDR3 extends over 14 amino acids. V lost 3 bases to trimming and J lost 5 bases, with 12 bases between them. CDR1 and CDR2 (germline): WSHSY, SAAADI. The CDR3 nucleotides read TGCGCCAGCAGTGACGCCCAGGGTAAAGATACGCAGTATTTT. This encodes CASSDAQGKDTQYF.

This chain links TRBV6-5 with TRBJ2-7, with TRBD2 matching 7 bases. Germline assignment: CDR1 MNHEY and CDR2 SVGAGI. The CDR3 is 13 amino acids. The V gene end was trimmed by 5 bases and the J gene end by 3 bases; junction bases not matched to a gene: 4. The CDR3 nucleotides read TGTGCCAGCAGTCTTACTAGCGACTACGAGCAGTACGTC. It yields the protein CASSLTSDYEQYV.

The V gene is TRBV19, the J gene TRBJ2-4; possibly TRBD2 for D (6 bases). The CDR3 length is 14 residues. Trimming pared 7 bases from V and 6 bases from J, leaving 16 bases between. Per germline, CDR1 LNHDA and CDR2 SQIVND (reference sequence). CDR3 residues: CASKPGGLLNIQYF. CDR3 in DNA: TGTGCCAGTAAACCCGGGGGACTCTTAAACATTCAGTACTTC.

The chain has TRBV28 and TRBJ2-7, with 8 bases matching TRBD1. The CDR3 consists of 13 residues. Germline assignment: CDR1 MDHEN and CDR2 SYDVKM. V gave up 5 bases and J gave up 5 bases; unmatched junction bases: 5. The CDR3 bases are TGTGCCAGCAGTCGTCCAGGGGGCAACGAGCAGTACTTC. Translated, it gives CASSRPGGNEQYF.

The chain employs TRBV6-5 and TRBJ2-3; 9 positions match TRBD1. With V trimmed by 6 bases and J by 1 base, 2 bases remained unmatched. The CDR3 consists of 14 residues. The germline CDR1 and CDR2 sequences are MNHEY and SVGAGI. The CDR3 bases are TGTGCCAGCAGGAGGGACAGGGGCACAGATACGCAGTATTTT. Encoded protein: CASRRDRGTDTQYF.

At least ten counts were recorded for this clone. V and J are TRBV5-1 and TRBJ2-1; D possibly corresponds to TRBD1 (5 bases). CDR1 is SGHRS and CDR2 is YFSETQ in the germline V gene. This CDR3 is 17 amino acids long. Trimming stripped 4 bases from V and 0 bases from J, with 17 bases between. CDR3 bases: TGCGCCAGCAGCCTCTGGACATCATCGAGCTCCTACAATGAGCAGTTCTTC. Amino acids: CASSLWTSSSSYNEQFF. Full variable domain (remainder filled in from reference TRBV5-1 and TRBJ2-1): KAGVTQTPRYLIKTRGQQVTLSCSPISGHRSVSWYQQTPGQGLQFLFEYFSETQRNKGNFPGRFSGRQFSNSRSEMNVSTLELGDSALYLCASSLWTSSSSYNEQFFGPGTRLTVL.

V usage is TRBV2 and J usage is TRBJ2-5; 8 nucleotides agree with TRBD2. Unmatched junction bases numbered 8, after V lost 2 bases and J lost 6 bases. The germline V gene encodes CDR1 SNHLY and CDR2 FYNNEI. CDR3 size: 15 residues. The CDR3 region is CASSESTGGLQTQYF. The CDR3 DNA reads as TGTGCCAGCAGTGAATCAACGGGGGGGCTCCAGACCCAGTACTTC.

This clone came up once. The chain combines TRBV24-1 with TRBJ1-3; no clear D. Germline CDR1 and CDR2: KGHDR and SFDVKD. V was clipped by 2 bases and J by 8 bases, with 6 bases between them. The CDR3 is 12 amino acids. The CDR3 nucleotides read TGTGCCACCAGTGATTCCGTAGACACCATATATTTT. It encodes CATSDSVDTIYF.

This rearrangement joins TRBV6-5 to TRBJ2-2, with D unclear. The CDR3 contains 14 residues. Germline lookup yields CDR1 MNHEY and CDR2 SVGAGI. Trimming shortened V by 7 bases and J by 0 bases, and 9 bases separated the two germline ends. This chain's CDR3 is CASKPRPNTGELFF. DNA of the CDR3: TGTGCCAGCAAGCCCAGGCCGAACACCGGGGAGCTGTTTTTT.

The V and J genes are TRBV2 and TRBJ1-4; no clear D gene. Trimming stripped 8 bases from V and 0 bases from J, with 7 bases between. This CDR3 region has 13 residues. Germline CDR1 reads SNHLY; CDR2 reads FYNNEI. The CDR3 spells CASGGTTNEKLFF. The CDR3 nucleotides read TGTGCCAGCGGCGGGACAACTAATGAAAAACTGTTTTTT. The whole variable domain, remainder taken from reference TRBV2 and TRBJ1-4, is EPEVTQTPSHQVTQMGQEVILRCVPISNHLYFYWYRQILGQKVEFLVSFYNNEISEKSEIFDDQFSVERPDGSNFTLKIRSTKLEDSAMYFCASGGTTNEKLFFGSGTQLSVL.

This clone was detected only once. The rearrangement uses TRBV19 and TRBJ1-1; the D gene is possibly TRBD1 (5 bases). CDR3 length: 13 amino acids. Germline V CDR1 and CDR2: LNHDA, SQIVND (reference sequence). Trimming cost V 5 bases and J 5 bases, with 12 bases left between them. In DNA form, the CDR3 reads TGTGCCAGTAGTCCTCGGGGGTGGACTGAAGCTTTCTTT. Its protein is CASSPRGWTEAFF.

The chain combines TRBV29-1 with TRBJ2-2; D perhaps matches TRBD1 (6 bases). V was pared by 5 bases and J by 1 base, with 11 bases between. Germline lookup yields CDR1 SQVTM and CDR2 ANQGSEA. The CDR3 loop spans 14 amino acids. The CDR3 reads CSVSPGQNTGELFF. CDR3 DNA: TGCAGCGTTTCCCCGGGACAGAACACCGGGGAGCTGTTTTTT.